The clone carrying this TCR beta chain was seen at least ten times. Its antigen is currently unknown. The data were taken from a study of breast tumors, draining lymph nodes, adjacent tissues. The lymph nodes were axillary draining lymph nodes from breast cancer patients. Points from the study as a whole: Findings are consistent with lymph node origin and intratumoral expansion of most tumor T cells. Tumors had less TCR diversity than lymph nodes, more than nontumor tissue.

TCRdb fed the multiplex PCR reads into MiXCR, producing one record per CDR3 protein. The table has some 200,000 distinct CDR3 sequences, approximately 33% seen once. Material for sequencing was axillary lymph node tissue. This receptor was identified in a female donor with breast cancer. Some clones in this sample may be carry-over from other donors' samples.

The CDR3 loop is CASGWGPWGYTF. The CDR3, as DNA: TGTGCCAGCGGGTGGGGGCCTTGGGGCTACACCTTC. The rearrangement joins TRBV2 to TRBJ1-2; D is possibly TRBD1 (6 bases). Germline CDR1 and CDR2: SNHLY and FYNNEI. V was cut by 8 bases and J by 8 bases, with 15 bases left in between. The CDR3 is 12 residues long.